The next 8 T cell receptor beta chains were all read from a single sample in a study of blood T cells in healthy people across ages. The second PCR ran roughly 6 to 12 cycles with a sample-barcoded 5' primer and J-beta primers. One entry per CDR3 protein results from TCRdb running MiXCR on the 5' RACE reads. The sample holds approximately 800,000 distinct CDR3 sequences, about 26% seen once. This sample also appeared in a second study, on T cells of mothers and their children.

Sequences were obtained from blood. The receptors here all came from a boy aged 5-17 years in good health.

The V and J genes are TRBV7-9 and TRBJ1-2; perhaps TRBD1 as D (5 bases). The CDR3 totals 13 residues. CDR1 is SEHNR and CDR2 is FQNEAQ in the germline V gene (reference sequence). The V and J ends lost 10 bases and 4 bases respectively, with 16 bases between them. CDR3 amino acids: CATVPRVAYGYTF. CDR3 bases: TGTGCCACCGTACCCAGGGTAGCCTATGGCTACACCTTC.

V is TRBV15 and J is TRBJ2-7; D could derive from TRBD1 or TRBD2 (6 bases each). Germline V CDR1 and CDR2: LNHNV, YYDKDF (reference sequence). CDR3 length: 12 residues. With 5 bases removed from V and 4 bases from J, the gap between germline ends came to 9 bases. CDR3 in amino acids: CATSLGGYEQYF. DNA for the CDR3: TGTGCCACCAGCCTAGGGGGGTACGAGCAGTACTTC.

The chain carries TRBV20-1 and TRBJ1-5; D uncertain. V was clipped by 5 bases and J by 0 bases, with 8 bases between them. The germline CDR1 and CDR2 sequences are DFQATT and SNEGSKA (reference sequence). The CDR3 loop spans 13 amino acids. The CDR3 nucleotides read TGCAGTGCTGTGGCCGATAGCAATCAGCCCCAGCATTTT. It is translated as CSAVADSNQPQHF.

This clonotype occurred a few times. The chain uses TRBV4-1 and TRBJ2-7; 8 bases are shared with TRBD1. Looked up from germline, CDR1 is MGHRA and CDR2 is YSYEKL. This CDR3 is built from 15 residues. The V and J ends lost 0 bases and 2 bases, in that order; junction bases with no gene match: 3. CDR3 sequence: CASSQEQGAPYEQYF. The DNA for the CDR3 is TGCGCCAGCAGCCAAGAGCAGGGGGCCCCCTACGAGCAGTACTTC.

Only a few counts were recorded for this clonotype. This chain links TRBV7-9 with TRBJ2-5; 7 positions agree with TRBD2. Germline V gives CDR1 SEHNR, CDR2 FQNEAQ (reference sequence). V trimming: 2 bases; J trimming: 11 bases; junction bases outside the gene matches: 14. The CDR3 is made up of 15 amino acids. The CDR3, as DNA: TGTGCCAGCAGCTTAACTTCGTTAGGGGACGGGGGGCAGTACTTC. Protein sequence: CASSLTSLGDGGQYF. The full variable domain, its missing parts supplied by reference TRBV7-9 and TRBJ2-5, is DTGVSQNPRHKITKRGQNVTFRCDPISEHNRLYWYRQTLGQGPEFLTYFQNEAQLEKSRLLSDRFSAERPKGSFSTLEIQRTEQGDSAMYLCASSLTSLGDGGQYFGPGTRLLVL.

The rearrangement uses TRBV20-1 and TRBJ2-7; perhaps TRBD2 as D (6 bases). V was clipped by 6 bases and J by 2 bases, with 17 bases between them. The CDR3 is 14 amino acids. Germline V gives CDR1 DFQATT, CDR2 SNEGSKA (reference sequence). DNA of the CDR3: TGCAGTGCGCGGATCGTTGGGGGGACCTACGAGCAGTACTTC. Its translation: CSARIVGGTYEQYF.

The rearrangement joins TRBV12-3 or TRBV12-4 to TRBJ1-3; D gene unclear. The V end was cut by 3 bases, the J end by 0 bases, with 18 bases between. This CDR3 region has 18 residues. The DNA for the CDR3 is TGTGCCAGCAGTTTGAGGACTTCCCTTTTCGACTCTGGAAACACCATATATTTT. It specifies CASSLRTSLFDSGNTIYF.

Many counts were recorded for this clonotype. The rearrangement uses TRBV20-1 and TRBJ2-3; 8 bases match TRBD1. CDR3 length: 15 amino acids. Per germline, CDR1 DFQATT and CDR2 SNEGSKA (reference sequence). V shed 4 bases, J shed 1 base, and the junction held 7 bases outside the gene matches. The CDR3 spells CSATKFRGRTDTQYF. The CDR3 DNA sequence: TGCAGTGCTACCAAATTCAGGGGGCGCACAGATACGCAGTATTTT.